These 25 T cell receptor beta chains share one sample of origin, sequenced in a study of early T cells in non-severe SARS-CoV-2 infection. TCRdb processed the 5' RACE reads anew with MiXCR; each CDR3 protein has one entry. The sample contains some 52,000 distinct CDR3 sequences, around 8% of which appear only once. The source material was whole blood. The receptors were gathered from an adult who was a healthcare worker with PCR-confirmed SARS-CoV-2 infection or an uninfected control (not recorded which).

In its sample, this clonotype was seen many times. The J gene is TRBJ2-2, the V gene TRBV6-5; no clear D. V was shortened by 6 bases and J by 0 bases, with 11 bases between the two germline ends. Germline values: CDR1 MNHEY, CDR2 SVGAGI. The CDR3 sequence is 15 residues long. CDR3 sequence reads: CASRGWSSNTGELFF. The CDR3 nucleotides read TGTGCCAGCAGGGGGTGGTCCTCGAACACCGGGGAGCTGTTTTTT.

This clonotype has just a few counts. The genes are TRBV7-3 and TRBJ1-1; TRBD1 matches 8 bases. V lost 4 bases, J lost 0 bases, and 4 bases stayed unmatched. Germline lookup yields CDR1 SGHTA and CDR2 FQGTGA. The CDR3 contains 15 residues. The CDR3 sequence: CASSSRTGMNTEAFF. The CDR3, as DNA: TGTGCCAGCAGCTCCAGGACAGGGATGAACACTGAAGCTTTCTTT.

V is TRBV6-4 and J is TRBJ1-2; TRBD1 matches 8 bases. The CDR3 consists of 13 residues. V lost 3 bases, J lost 5 bases, and 2 bases stayed unmatched. The germline V gene encodes CDR1 MRHNA and CDR2 SNTAGT. CDR3 amino acids: CASSERTGYGYTF. CDR3 bases: TGTGCCAGCAGTGAAAGGACAGGGTATGGCTACACCTTC.

This clonotype was counted a few times. The J gene is TRBJ1-5, the V gene TRBV20-1; 11 bases match TRBD1. V shed 5 bases and J 5 bases; nucleotides not matched to a gene: 8. Germline loops: CDR1 DFQATT, CDR2 SNEGSKA (reference sequence). The CDR3 length is 15 residues. CDR3 residues: CSAVDRGRWDQPQHF. CDR3 DNA sequence: TGCAGTGCTGTGGACAGGGGGCGCTGGGATCAGCCCCAGCATTTT.

J is TRBJ1-1 and V is TRBV6-1; tentative D call: TRBD1 (5 bases). This CDR3 region has 14 residues. With 10 bases removed from V and 3 bases from J, the gap between germline ends came to 18 bases. Germline loops: CDR1 MNHNS, CDR2 SASEGT. CDR3 bases: TGTGCCACCCGCGGTGGGGGTTGGTACACTGAAGCTTTCTTT. This gives the protein CATRGGGWYTEAFF.

This clonotype came up many times. The chain carries TRBV7-2 and TRBJ2-1; D gene ambiguous. The V end was cut by 0 bases, the J end by 2 bases, with 11 bases between. Germline V gives CDR1 SGHTA, CDR2 FQGNSA. CDR3 size: 16 residues. In DNA, the CDR3 is TGTGCCAGCAGCTTAGCCCTGGTGGTACCCTACAATGAGCAGTTCTTC. It yields the protein CASSLALVVPYNEQFF.

The chain recombines TRBV5-1 with TRBJ2-5; D is undetermined. V was cut by 4 bases and J by 4 bases, with 11 bases left in between. This CDR3 has 13 amino acids. CDR1 and CDR2 (germline): SGHRS, YFSETQ. This chain's CDR3 is CASSALLTETQYF. CDR3 bases: TGCGCCAGCAGCGCCCTCCTAACAGAGACCCAGTACTTC.

This clonotype occurred many times. This chain connects TRBV7-2 to TRBJ1-4; TRBD1 is a possible D gene (5 bases). Trimming left V 3 bases short and J 7 bases short, with 9 bases between. Germline CDR1 SGHTA, CDR2 FQGNSA. The CDR3 is 13 amino acids. DNA for the CDR3: TGTGCCAGCAGCTTTTCGGGGCCTGAAAAACTGTTTTTT. Residues: CASSFSGPEKLFF.

This clonotype was seen repeatedly, ten times or more. The CDR3 loop reads CSVDREKTSSYNEQFF. The DNA for the CDR3 is TGCAGCGTTGACAGGGAAAAAACGAGCTCCTACAATGAGCAGTTCTTC. J is TRBJ2-1 and V is TRBV29-1; maybe TRBD1 (5 bases). Trimming stripped 3 bases from V and 0 bases from J, with 15 bases between. CDR1 is SQVTM, CDR2 ANQGSEA, per germline. The CDR3 is 16 amino acids.

This clonotype has at least ten counts. This sequence joins TRBV30 and TRBJ2-7, with 7 bases identical to TRBD2. J lost 4 bases, V lost 6 bases, and 6 bases had no gene match. From germline, CDR1 is GTSNPN and CDR2 SVGIG (reference sequence). CDR3 length: 12 amino acids. CDR3 sequence (DNA): TGTGCCTGTCTAGCGGAGTCATACGAGCAGTACTTC. Protein: CACLAESYEQYF.

This clonotype was counted ten times or more. The genes are TRBV27 and TRBJ1-5; no firm D call. Germline CDR1 reads MNHEY; CDR2 reads SMNVEV (reference sequence). Trimming pared 6 bases from V and 5 bases from J, leaving 8 bases between. The CDR3 spans 12 residues. The CDR3 DNA follows: TGTGCCAGCAGCCACCGCGATCAGCCCCAGCATTTT. It codes for CASSHRDQPQHF.

This clonotype was observed a few times. V and J are TRBV7-8 and TRBJ2-7; possibly TRBD1 for D (6 bases). The germline gives CDR1 SGHVS, CDR2 FQNEAQ. V shed 5 bases and J shed 2 bases, with 13 bases lying between them. The CDR3 is 14 residues long. The CDR3 bases are TGTGCCAGCAGCGGCCGGGACACCACCTACGAGCAGTACTTC. Translating gives CASSGRDTTYEQYF. Full variable domain (remainder filled in from reference TRBV7-8 and TRBJ2-7): GAGVSQSPRYKVAKRGQDVALRCDPISGHVSLFWYQQALGQGPEFLTYFQNEAQLDKSGLPSDRFFAERPEGSVSTLKIQRTQQEDSAVYLCASSGRDTTYEQYFGPGTRLTVT.

The chain links TRBV11-2 to TRBJ1-2, with a weak D call TRBD1 (5 bases). The germline CDR1 and CDR2 sequences are SGHAT and FQNNGV. This CDR3 region has 14 residues. V lost 0 bases, J lost 8 bases, and 13 bases lay in between. The CDR3 bases are TGTGCCAGCAGCTTAGATATCAGGGCACGCGGCTACACCTTC. This gives the protein CASSLDIRARGYTF.

The chain combines TRBV28 with TRBJ2-2; D uncertain. V was clipped by 7 bases and J by 5 bases, with 11 bases between them. CDR1 is MDHEN and CDR2 is SYDVKM in the germline V gene. The CDR3 sequence is 13 residues long. CDR3 nucleotides: TGTGCCAGCACCCTAGTGGCTACCGGGGAGCTGTTTTTT. Translation gives CASTLVATGELFF.

At least ten counts were recorded for this clonotype. The chain uses TRBV19 and TRBJ1-5; D gene unclear. Germline assignment: CDR1 LNHDA and CDR2 SQIVND (reference sequence). The CDR3 spans 15 residues. With 3 bases removed from V and 0 bases from J, the gap between germline ends came to 9 bases. CDR3 protein: CASSIGLNSNQPQHF. The CDR3, as DNA: TGTGCCAGTAGTATTGGACTGAATAGCAATCAGCCCCAGCATTTT.

This clonotype has more than one count but fewer than ten. The genes are TRBV20-1 and TRBJ2-7; possible D gene TRBD2, 6 bases. The CDR3 contains 15 residues. Germline CDR1 DFQATT, CDR2 SNEGSKA (reference sequence). The V end lost 3 bases, the J end lost 1 base, and 16 bases lay between the germline ends. CDR3 sequence: CSASLKRAFSYEQYF. The CDR3 DNA is TGCAGTGCTAGCTTAAAGCGGGCCTTTTCCTACGAGCAGTACTTC.

V usage is TRBV6-2 or TRBV6-3 and J usage is TRBJ2-7; D remains ambiguous. CDR3 length: 11 amino acids. V was cut by 6 bases and J by 4 bases, with 7 bases left in between. Looked up from germline, CDR1 is MNHEY and CDR2 is SVGEGT. CDR3 protein: CASSFPYEQYF. The CDR3 DNA reads TGTGCCAGCAGCTTCCCTTACGAGCAGTACTTC.

This clonotype was seen at least ten times. The J gene is TRBJ2-1, the V gene TRBV7-8; 8 positions match TRBD1. After removal of 1 base from V and 9 bases from J, the junction contained 8 bases not matched to a gene. The germline V gene has CDR1 SGHVS and CDR2 FQNEAQ. CDR3 size: 15 residues. Here the CDR3 reads CASSLDGTGSAEQFF. The DNA for the CDR3 is TGTGCCAGCAGCTTAGATGGGACAGGATCTGCTGAGCAGTTCTTC. The full variable domain, in which reference TRBV7-8 and TRBJ2-1 provide the parts outside the CDR3, is GAGVSQSPRYKVAKRGQDVALRCDPISGHVSLFWYQQALGQGPEFLTYFQNEAQLDKSGLPSDRFFAERPEGSVSTLKIQRTQQEDSAVYLCASSLDGTGSAEQFFGPGTRLTVL.

This clonotype was seen many times. V is TRBV3-1 and J is TRBJ2-7; 8 bases line up with TRBD1. V gave up 3 bases and J gave up 5 bases; unmatched junction bases: 9. Germline V gene data show CDR1 as LGHDT and CDR2 as YNNKEL (reference sequence). CDR3 length equals 15 residues. CDR3 nucleotide sequence: TGTGCCAGCAGCCAGGATCGGACAGGGAACGACGAGCAGTACTTC. The encoded protein is CASSQDRTGNDEQYF.

The CDR3 region has the DNA TGTGCCAGCAGTTCCTTCCGGGACAGGCTCTCTGGGGCCAACGTCCTGACTTTC. Encoded protein: CASSSFRDRLSGANVLTF. The rearrangement uses TRBV28 and TRBJ2-6, with 8 bases that match TRBD1. V was clipped by 4 bases and J by 0 bases; unmatched bases: 8. Germline CDR1 is MDHEN and CDR2 is SYDVKM. This CDR3 spans 18 amino acids.

This clonotype was detected only a few times. This chain joins TRBV6-5 and TRBJ1-1; perhaps TRBD1 as D (5 bases). V lost 0 bases and J 3 bases, leaving 11 bases between the germline ends. There are 15 residues in the CDR3. Looked up from germline, CDR1 is MNHEY and CDR2 is SVGAGI. CDR3 DNA sequence: TGTGCCAGCAGTTACTCGAAGTTGGGGGACACTGAAGCTTTCTTT. It translates to CASSYSKLGDTEAFF.

In this sample, this clonotype turned up many times. This chain connects TRBV7-6 to TRBJ1-5; no reliable D call. The CDR3 totals 18 residues. Trimming stripped 1 base from V and 5 bases from J, with 21 bases between. CDR1 SGHVS and CDR2 FNYEAQ come from the germline V gene. The CDR3 coding sequence is TGTGCCAGCAGCTTAGGGGTTGGGCGGAGTGGAGTCGATCAGCCCCAGCATTTT. It specifies CASSLGVGRSGVDQPQHF.

This clonotype was picked up many times. The rearrangement uses TRBV6-5 and TRBJ1-6; D not certain. Trimming removed 1 base at V and 2 bases at J, with 12 bases between. Per germline, CDR1 MNHEY and CDR2 SVGAGI. This CDR3 has 17 amino acids. This CDR3 is CASSYLAADPYNSPLHF. The CDR3 region has the DNA TGTGCCAGCAGTTACTTGGCCGCGGATCCCTATAATTCACCCCTCCACTTT.

This clonotype was seen ten or more times. The chain is built from TRBV11-2 and TRBJ2-1; 7 positions agree with TRBD2. CDR1 SGHAT and CDR2 FQNNGV come from the germline V gene. The CDR3 extends over 17 amino acids. The J segment lost 5 bases and the V segment lost 3 bases, leaving 13 bases of the junction unmatched. The chain's CDR3 is CASSFMGGRLAHNEQFF. For the CDR3, the DNA is TGTGCCAGCAGCTTTATGGGGGGTCGACTAGCCCACAATGAGCAGTTCTTC.

The CDR3 DNA sequence: TGCAGCGTGACACAGGGGGTCTACGAGCAGTACTTC. Residues: CSVTQGVYEQYF. The chain combines TRBV29-1 with TRBJ2-7, with 8 bases identical to TRBD1. Trimming cost V 6 bases and J 3 bases; bases outside gene matches: 4. The CDR3 loop spans 12 amino acids. Per the germline V gene, CDR1 is SQVTM and CDR2 is ANQGSEA.